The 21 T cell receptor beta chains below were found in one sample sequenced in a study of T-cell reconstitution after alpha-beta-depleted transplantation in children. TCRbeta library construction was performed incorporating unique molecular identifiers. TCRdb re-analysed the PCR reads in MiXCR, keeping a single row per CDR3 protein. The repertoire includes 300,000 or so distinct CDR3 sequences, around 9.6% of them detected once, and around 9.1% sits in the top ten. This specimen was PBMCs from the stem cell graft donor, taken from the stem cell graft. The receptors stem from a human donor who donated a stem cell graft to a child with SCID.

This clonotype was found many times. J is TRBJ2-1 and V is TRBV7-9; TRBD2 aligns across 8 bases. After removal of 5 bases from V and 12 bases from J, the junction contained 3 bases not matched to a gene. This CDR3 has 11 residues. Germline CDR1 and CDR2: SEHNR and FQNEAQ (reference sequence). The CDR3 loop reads CASSKLAAQFF. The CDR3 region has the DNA TGTGCCAGCAGCAAACTAGCGGCGCAGTTCTTC.

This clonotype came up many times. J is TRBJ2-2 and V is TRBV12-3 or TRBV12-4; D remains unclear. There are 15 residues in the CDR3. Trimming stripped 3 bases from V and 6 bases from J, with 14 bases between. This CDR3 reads CASSFGPFSAGELFF. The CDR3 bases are TGTGCCAGCAGTTTTGGTCCCTTTTCTGCCGGGGAGCTGTTTTTT.

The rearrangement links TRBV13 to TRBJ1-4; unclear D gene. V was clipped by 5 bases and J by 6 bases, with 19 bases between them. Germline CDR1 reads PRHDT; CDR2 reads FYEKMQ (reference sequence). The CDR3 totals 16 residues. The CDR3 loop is CASSLSWETGYEKLFF. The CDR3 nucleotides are TGTGCCAGCAGCCTGTCGTGGGAGACGGGGTATGAAAAACTGTTTTTT.

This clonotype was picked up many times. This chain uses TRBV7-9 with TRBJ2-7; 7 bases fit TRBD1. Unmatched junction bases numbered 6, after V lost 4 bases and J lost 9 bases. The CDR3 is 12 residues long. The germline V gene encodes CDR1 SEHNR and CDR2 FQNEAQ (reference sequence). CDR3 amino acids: CASSSGQDRQYF. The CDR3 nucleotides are TGTGCCAGCAGCTCCGGACAGGATCGGCAGTACTTC.

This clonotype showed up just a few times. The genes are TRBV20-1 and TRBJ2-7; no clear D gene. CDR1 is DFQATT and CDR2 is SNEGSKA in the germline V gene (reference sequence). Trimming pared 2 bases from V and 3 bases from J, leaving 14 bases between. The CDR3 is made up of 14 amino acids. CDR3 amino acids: CSARLVGANYEQYF. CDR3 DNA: TGCAGTGCTAGATTGGTGGGCGCGAACTACGAGCAGTACTTC.

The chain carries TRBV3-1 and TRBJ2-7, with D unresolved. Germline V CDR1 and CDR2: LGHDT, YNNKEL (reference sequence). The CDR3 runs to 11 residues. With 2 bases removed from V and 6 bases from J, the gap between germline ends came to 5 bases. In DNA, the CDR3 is TGTGCCAGCAGCCAACAAAGCGAGCAGTACTTC. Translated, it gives CASSQQSEQYF.

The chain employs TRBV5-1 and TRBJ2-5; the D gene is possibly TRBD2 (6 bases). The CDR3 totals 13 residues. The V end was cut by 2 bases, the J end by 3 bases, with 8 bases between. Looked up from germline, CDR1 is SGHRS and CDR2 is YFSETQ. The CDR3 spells CASSFWGEETQYF. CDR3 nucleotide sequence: TGCGCCAGCAGCTTTTGGGGGGAAGAGACCCAGTACTTC.

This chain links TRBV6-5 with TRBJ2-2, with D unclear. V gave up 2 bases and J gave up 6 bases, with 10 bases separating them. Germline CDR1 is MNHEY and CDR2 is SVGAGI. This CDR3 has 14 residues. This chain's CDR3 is CASSYEFKSGELFF. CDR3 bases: TGTGCCAGCAGTTACGAATTCAAGTCCGGGGAGCTGTTTTTT.

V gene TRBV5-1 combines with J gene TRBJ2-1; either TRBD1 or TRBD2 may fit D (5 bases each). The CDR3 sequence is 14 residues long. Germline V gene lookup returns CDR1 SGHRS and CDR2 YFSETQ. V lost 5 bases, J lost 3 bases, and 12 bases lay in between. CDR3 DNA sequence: TGCGCCAGCAGATCTGGGACGGTCTACAATGAGCAGTTCTTC. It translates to CASRSGTVYNEQFF.

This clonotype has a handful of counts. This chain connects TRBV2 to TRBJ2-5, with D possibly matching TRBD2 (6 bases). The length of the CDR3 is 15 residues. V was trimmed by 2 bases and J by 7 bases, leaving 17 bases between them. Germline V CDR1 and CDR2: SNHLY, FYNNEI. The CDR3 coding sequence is TGTGCCAGCAGTGAACTTAGCGGCACGGCTGGGACCCAGTACTTC. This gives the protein CASSELSGTAGTQYF.

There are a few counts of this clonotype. The CDR3 nucleotides read TGCAGCGTTGATCCAGGGGGGAATGAAAAACTGTTTTTT. This sequence encodes CSVDPGGNEKLFF. The V call is TRBV29-1, the J call TRBJ1-4; 7 positions agree with TRBD1. Trimming removed 3 bases from V and 5 bases from J; junction bases left unmatched: 3. This CDR3 region has 13 residues. CDR1 is SQVTM and CDR2 is ANQGSEA in the germline V gene.

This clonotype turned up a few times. The chain's CDR3 is CSARGGGTANSPLHF. As DNA, the CDR3 is TGCAGTGCTAGAGGGGGCGGGACCGCGAATTCACCCCTCCACTTT. The chain has TRBV20-1 and TRBJ1-6; weak D call: TRBD1 (5 bases). Deletions cut 1 base from V and 7 bases from J, with 14 bases between. CDR3 length equals 15 residues. Germline lookup yields CDR1 DFQATT and CDR2 SNEGSKA (reference sequence).

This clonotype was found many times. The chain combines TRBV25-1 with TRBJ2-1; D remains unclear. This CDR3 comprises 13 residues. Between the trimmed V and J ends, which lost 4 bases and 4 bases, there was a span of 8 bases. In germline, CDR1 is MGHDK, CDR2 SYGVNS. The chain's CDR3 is CASSVDGYNEQFF. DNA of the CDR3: TGTGCCAGCAGTGTGGACGGTTACAATGAGCAGTTCTTC.

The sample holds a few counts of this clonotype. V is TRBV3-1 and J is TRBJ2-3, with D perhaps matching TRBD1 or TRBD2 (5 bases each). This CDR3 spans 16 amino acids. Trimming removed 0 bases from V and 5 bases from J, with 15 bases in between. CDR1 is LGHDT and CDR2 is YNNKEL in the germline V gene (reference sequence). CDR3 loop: CASSQDMASGQDTQYF. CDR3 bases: TGTGCCAGCAGCCAAGATATGGCTTCGGGGCAAGATACGCAGTATTTT.

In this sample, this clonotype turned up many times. CDR3 DNA: TGTGCCAGCAGCCAAGCATCTGGGTACCAAGAGACCCAGTACTTC. As protein: CASSQASGYQETQYF. V is TRBV4-2 and J is TRBJ2-5; D ambiguous. There are 15 residues in the CDR3. V was shortened by 1 base and J by 0 bases, with 9 bases between the two germline ends. Germline CDR1 LGHNA, CDR2 YNFKEQ.

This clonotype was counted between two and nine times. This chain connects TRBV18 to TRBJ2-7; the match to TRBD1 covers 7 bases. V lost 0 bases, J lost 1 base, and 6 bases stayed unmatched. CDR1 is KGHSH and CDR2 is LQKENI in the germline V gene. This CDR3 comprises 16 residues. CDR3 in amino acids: CASSPPAGGTSYEQYF. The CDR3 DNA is TGTGCCAGCTCACCACCGGCAGGGGGAACATCCTACGAGCAGTACTTC. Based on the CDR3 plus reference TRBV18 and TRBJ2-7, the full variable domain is NAGVMQNPRHLVRRRGQEARLRCSPMKGHSHVYWYRQLPEEGLKFMVYLQKENIIDESGMPKERFSAEFPKEGPSILRIQQVVRGDSAAYFCASSPPAGGTSYEQYFGPGTRLTVT.

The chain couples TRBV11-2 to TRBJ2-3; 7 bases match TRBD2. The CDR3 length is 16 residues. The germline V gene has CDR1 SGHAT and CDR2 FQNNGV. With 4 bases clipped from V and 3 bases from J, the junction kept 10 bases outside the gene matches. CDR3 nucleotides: TGTGCCAGCAGCTGGGGTGGACTAGAGGTGACAGATACGCAGTATTTT. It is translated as CASSWGGLEVTDTQYF.

CDR3 in amino acids: CASSLGLAGGLTYNEQFF. CDR3 bases: TGCGCCAGCAGCCTGGGACTAGCGGGGGGGCTTACCTACAATGAGCAGTTCTTC. J is TRBJ2-1 and V is TRBV5-1; TRBD2 aligns across 16 bases. Germline CDR1 reads SGHRS; CDR2 reads YFSETQ. Germline trimming cut 4 bases from V and 2 bases from J; bases unmatched to any gene: 6. CDR3 length: 18 residues.

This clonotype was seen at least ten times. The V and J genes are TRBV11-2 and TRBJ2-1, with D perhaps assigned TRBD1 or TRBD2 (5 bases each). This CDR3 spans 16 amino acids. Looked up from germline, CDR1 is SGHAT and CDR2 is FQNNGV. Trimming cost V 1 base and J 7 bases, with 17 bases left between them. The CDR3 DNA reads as TGTGCCAGCAGCTTAGTAGTTAGGGTGGGGGTAAATGAGCAGTTCTTC. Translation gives CASSLVVRVGVNEQFF.

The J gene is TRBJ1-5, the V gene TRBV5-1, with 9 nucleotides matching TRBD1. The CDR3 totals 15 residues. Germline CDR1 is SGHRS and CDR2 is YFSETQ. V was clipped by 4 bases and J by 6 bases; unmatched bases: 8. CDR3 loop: CASSGGDREGQPQHF. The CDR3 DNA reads TGCGCCAGCAGCGGGGGGGACAGGGAAGGTCAGCCCCAGCATTTT. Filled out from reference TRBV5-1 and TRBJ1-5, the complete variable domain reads KAGVTQTPRYLIKTRGQQVTLSCSPISGHRSVSWYQQTPGQGLQFLFEYFSETQRNKGNFPGRFSGRQFSNSRSEMNVSTLELGDSALYLCASSGGDREGQPQHFGDGTRLSIL.

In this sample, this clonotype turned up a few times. The CDR3 DNA sequence: TGTGCCAGCAGTTATGGGACGGGGACCTACGAGCAGTACTTC. As protein: CASSYGTGTYEQYF. The chain combines TRBV6-5 with TRBJ2-7, with D perhaps assigned TRBD1 or TRBD2 (5 bases each). The CDR3 spans 14 residues. The ends were cut back, 3 bases at V and 2 bases at J, with 11 bases in the middle. Germline V gives CDR1 MNHEY, CDR2 SVGAGI.